The entry below describes one T cell receptor (beta chain). The antigen is not known. This CDR3 is built from 14 residues. V was cut by 0 bases and J by 7 bases, with 7 bases left in between. Germline V lookup: CDR1 MGHRA, CDR2 YSYEKL. Only in-frame clones appear in the TCRdb table, and some are missing; sequencing was by immunoSEQ multiplex PCR. Of under 40,000 clones listed, roughly four fifths were seen once; the top ten hold roughly 1.3%. These data belong to a study of T cells in narcolepsy. General study results and limits: Autoreactive clone sequences were missing from some blood memory CD4+ repertoires. Autoreactive clonotypes reportedly recurred in blood of same and different patients, not controls. Same-patient CSF and blood CD4+ T cell clonotypes included HCRT-specific and TRIB2-specific autoreactive ones.

The sequence came from a human donor with narcolepsy. Input material: CD45RA- memory CD4+ T cells from PBMCs. The chain is built from TRBV4-1 and TRBJ1-6; D ambiguous. Here the CDR3 reads CASSQEGKNSPLHF. The CDR3 bases are TGCGCCAGCAGCCAAGAGGGGAAGAATTCACCCCTCCACTTT.